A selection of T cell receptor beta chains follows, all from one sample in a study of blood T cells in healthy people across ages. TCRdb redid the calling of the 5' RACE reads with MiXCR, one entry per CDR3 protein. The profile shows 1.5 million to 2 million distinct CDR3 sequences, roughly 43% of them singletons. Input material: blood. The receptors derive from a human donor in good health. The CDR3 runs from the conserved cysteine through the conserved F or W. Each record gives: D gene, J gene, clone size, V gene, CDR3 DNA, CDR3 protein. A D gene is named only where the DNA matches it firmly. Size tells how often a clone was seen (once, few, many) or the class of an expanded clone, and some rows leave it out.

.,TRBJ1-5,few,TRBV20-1,TGCAGTGCTAGTAAGAACAGGCCCAATCAGCCCCAGCATTTT,CSASKNRPNQPQHF
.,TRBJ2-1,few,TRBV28,TGTGCCAGCAGGGTTAGGTGGGGATCGAGTGAGAATGAGCAGTTCTTC,CASRVRWGSSENEQFF
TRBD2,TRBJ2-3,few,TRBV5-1,TGCGCCAGCAGCTTGGGGACTAGCGGGATGAGCACAGATACGCAGTATTTT,CASSLGTSGMSTDTQYF
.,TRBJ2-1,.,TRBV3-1,TGTGCCAGCAGCCATACGGGACGACGCGTAAACAATGAGCAGTTCTTC,CASSHTGRRVNNEQFF
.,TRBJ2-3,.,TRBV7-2,TGTGCCAGCAGCTTAGAAAGCGGGTTGCCCACAGATACGCAGTATTTT,CASSLESGLPTDTQYF
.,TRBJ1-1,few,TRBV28,TGTGCCAGCAGTTTGATTGGGGAGAAGTACACTGAAGCTTTCTTT,CASSLIGEKYTEAFF
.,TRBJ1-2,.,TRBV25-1,TGTGCCAGCAGTGGGCACCACCATGGCTACACCTTC,CASSGHHHGYTF
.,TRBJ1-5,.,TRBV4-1,TGCGCCAGCAGCCCCGGTGGACCCTATAGCAATCAGCCCCAGCATTTT,CASSPGGPYSNQPQHF
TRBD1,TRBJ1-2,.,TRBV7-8,TGTGCCAGCAGCAAGGGACAGATAAATGGCTACACCTTC,CASSKGQINGYTF
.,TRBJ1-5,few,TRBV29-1,TGCACCATGGGAAGGTCGAGCAATCAGCCCCAGCATTTT,CTMGRSSNQPQHF
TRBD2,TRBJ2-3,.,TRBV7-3,TGTGCCGGCAGCTCAGCGGGGGGAGCAGATACGCAGTATTTT,CAGSSAGGADTQYF
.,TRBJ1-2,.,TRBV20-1,TGCAGTGCTAGTACCTTTAACTATGGCTACACCTTC,CSASTFNYGYTF
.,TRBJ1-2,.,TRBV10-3,TGTGCCACCCAGGGCCACTATGGCTACACCTTC,CATQGHYGYTF
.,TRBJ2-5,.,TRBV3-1,TGTGCCAGCAGCCATCGGGTCCAGGGGGAGACCCAGTACTTC,CASSHRVQGETQYF
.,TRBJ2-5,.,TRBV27,TGTGCCAGCAGGGACAGGGAGGGCTACCAGCAGTACTTC,CASRDREGYQQYF
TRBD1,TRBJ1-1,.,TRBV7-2,TGTGCCAGCAGCTTAGCGACCCAGGGGGACACTGAAGCTTTCTTT,CASSLATQGDTEAFF
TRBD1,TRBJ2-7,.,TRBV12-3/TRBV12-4,TGTGCCAGCAGTCTGGGACAGGGACCCCTCTCCTACGAGCAGTACTTC,CASSLGQGPLSYEQYF
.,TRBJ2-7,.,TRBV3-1,TGTGCCAGCAGCCACAGGACAGACTACGAGCAGTACTTC,CASSHRTDYEQYF
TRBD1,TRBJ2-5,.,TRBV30,TGTGCCTGTTCCCGGGACAGGGGGTCTTACGTGCAGTACTTC,CACSRDRGSYVQYF
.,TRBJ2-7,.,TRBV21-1,TGTGCCAGCAGCAAAGGACGGCCCACCAAAGGTGCCCACTACGAGCAGTACTTC,CASSKGRPTKGAHYEQYF
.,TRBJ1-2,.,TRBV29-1,TGCAGCGTTGATACTCCGTTCGGGGTCTATGGCTACACCTTC,CSVDTPFGVYGYTF
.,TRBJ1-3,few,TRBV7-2,TGTGCCAGCAGCAATCGGGTGAACACCATATATTTT,CASSNRVNTIYF
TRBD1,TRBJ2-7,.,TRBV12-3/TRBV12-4,TGTGCCAGCAGTCCAAAGAGACAGGGCTCTTACGAGCAGTACTTC,CASSPKRQGSYEQYF
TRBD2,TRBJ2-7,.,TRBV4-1,TGCGCCAGCAGCTTTCAAGCGGGAATACCCTACGAGCAGTACTTC,CASSFQAGIPYEQYF
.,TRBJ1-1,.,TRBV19,TGTGCCAGTAGTATAGATCTGGAGGACACGAGGGCTTTCTTT,CASSIDLEDTRAFF
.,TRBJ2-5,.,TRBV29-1,TGCAACGTTGACAATCGGCGAGTCTCCGGGACTCCCCAAGAGACCCAGTACTTC,CNVDNRRVSGTPQETQYF
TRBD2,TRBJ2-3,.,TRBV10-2,TGCGCCACCGCGGGACTAGGCACAGATACGCAGTATTTT,CATAGLGTDTQYF
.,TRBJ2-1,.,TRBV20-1,TGCAGTGCTCCCGCCCCCCGTAACAATGAGCAGTTCTTC,CSAPAPRNNEQFF
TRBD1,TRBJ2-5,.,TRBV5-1,TGCGCCAGCAGCTTGGCCTTCGACAGGGAGCACGCGAAAACACCGTACTTC,CASSLAFDREHAKTPYF
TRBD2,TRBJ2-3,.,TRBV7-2,TGTGCCAGCAGCTTAGGCGGGGGTCGGGGAGATACGCAGTATTTT,CASSLGGGRGDTQYF
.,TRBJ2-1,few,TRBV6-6,TGTGCCAGCAGCCACCCAGCTAACAATGAGCAGTTCTTC,CASSHPANNEQFF
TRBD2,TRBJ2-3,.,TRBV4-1,TGCGCCAGCAGCCAAGAGGGCGGGGGGTTACCCACAGATACGCAGTATTTT,CASSQEGGGLPTDTQYF
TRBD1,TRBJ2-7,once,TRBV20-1,TGCAGTGCTAGAGACTTTGGACAGGTCACCTACGAGCAGTACTTC,CSARDFGQVTYEQYF
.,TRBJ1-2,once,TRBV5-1,TGCGCCAGCAAAATGGGAGGGTATGGCTACACCTTC,CASKMGGYGYTF
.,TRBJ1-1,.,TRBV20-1,TGCAGTGCTAGAGTTCCGGGATCTGAGGCTTTCTTT,CSARVPGSEAFF
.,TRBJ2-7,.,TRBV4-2,TGTGCCAGCAGCCAAGATATCGGGGACGCCTACGAGCAGTACTTC,CASSQDIGDAYEQYF
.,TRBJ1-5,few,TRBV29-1,TGCAGCGTTGGGGGGGGGATCAATCAGCCCCAGCATTTT,CSVGGGINQPQHF
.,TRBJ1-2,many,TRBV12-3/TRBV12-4,TGTGCCAGCAGTTTCCTGGAAGACTATGGCTACACCTTC,CASSFLEDYGYTF
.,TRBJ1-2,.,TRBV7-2,TGTGCCAGCAGCCTGACGGCGACCCGCTATGGCTACACCTTC,CASSLTATRYGYTF
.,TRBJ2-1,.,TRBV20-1,TGCAGTGCTGACACGGGACACCTGCAGGACAATGAGCAGTTCTTC,CSADTGHLQDNEQFF
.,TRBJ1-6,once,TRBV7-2,TGTGCCAGCAGCTGGGGTCCGGTATCTAATTCACCCCTCCACTTT,CASSWGPVSNSPLHF
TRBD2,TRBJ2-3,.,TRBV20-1,TGCAGTGCTAGATCCCCGGGCAGCGGGGGGACCACAGATACGCAGTATTTT,CSARSPGSGGTTDTQYF
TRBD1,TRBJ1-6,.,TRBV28,TGTGCCAGCAGGTCAGTGACAGGGAGCTCCTATAATTCACCCCTCCACTTT,CASRSVTGSSYNSPLHF
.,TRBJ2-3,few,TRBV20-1,TGCAGTGCTGTCCGATCCACAGATACGCAGTATTTT,CSAVRSTDTQYF
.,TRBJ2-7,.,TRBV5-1,TGCGCCAGCAGCTTGGCCAGGCATACGGACGAGCAGTACTTC,CASSLARHTDEQYF
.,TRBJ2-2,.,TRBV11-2,TGTGCCAGCAGCGGGTTGGAGGAGCTGTTTTTT,CASSGLEELFF
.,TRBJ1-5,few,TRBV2,TGTGCCAGCAGTCAATTCTACGACGAGCCGGGAGACAATCAGCCCCAGCATTTT,CASSQFYDEPGDNQPQHF
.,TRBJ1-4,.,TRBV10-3,TGTGCCATCGGGGCTGACTCTTCTAATGAAAAACTGTTTTTT,CAIGADSSNEKLFF
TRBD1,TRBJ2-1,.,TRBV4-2,TGTGCCAGCAGCCAAGGGGTAACCGGGACAGGGTTCTACAATGAGCAGTTCTTC,CASSQGVTGTGFYNEQFF
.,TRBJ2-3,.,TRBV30,TGTGCCTGGAGTCTCGGGGATACGCAGTATTTT,CAWSLGDTQYF
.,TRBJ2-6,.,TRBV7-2,TGTGCCAGCAGCCCAACGGGATTGGGGGCCTCTGGGGCCAACGTCCTGACTTTC,CASSPTGLGASGANVLTF
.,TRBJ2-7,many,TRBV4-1,TGCGCCAGCAGCCAAGTCGGGAGCGGTGAGCAGTACTTC,CASSQVGSGEQYF
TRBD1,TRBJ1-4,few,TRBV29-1,TGCAGCGTTGTTAGACAGGGGAATGAAAAACTGTTTTTT,CSVVRQGNEKLFF